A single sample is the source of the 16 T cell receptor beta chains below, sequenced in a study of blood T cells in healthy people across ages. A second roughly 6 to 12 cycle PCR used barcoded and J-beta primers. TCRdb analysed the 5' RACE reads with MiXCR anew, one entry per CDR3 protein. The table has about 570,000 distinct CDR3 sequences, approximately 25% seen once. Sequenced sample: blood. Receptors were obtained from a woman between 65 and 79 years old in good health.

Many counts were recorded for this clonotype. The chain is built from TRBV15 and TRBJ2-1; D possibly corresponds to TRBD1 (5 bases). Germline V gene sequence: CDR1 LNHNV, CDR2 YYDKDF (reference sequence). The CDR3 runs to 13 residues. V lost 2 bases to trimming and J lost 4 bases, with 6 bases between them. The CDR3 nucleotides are TGTGCCACCAGCAGACAGGGTTACAATGAGCAGTTCTTC. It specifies CATSRQGYNEQFF. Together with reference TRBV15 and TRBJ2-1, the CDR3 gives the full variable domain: DAMVIQNPRYQVTQFGKPVTLSCSQTLNHNVMYWYQQKSSQAPKLLFHYYDKDFNNEADTPDNFQSRRPNTSFCFLDIRSPGLGDTAMYLCATSRQGYNEQFFGPGTRLTVL.

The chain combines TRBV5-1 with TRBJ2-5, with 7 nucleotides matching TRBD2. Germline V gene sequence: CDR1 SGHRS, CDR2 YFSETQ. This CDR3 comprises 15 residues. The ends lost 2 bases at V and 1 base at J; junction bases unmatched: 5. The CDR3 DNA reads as TGCGCCAGCAGCTTTATGGGACTATCCCAAGAGACCCAGTACTTC. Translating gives CASSFMGLSQETQYF.

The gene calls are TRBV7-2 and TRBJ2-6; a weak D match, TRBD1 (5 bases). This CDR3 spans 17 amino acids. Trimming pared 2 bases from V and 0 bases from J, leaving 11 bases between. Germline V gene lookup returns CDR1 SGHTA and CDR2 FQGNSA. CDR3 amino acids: CASSLQGAFSGANVLTF. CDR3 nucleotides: TGTGCCAGCAGCTTACAAGGGGCTTTCTCTGGGGCCAACGTCCTGACTTTC. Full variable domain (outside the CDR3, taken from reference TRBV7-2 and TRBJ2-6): GAGVSQSPSNKVTEKGKDVELRCDPISGHTALYWYRQSLGQGLEFLIYFQGNSAPDKSGLPSDRFSAERTGGSVSTLTIQRTQQEDSAVYLCASSLQGAFSGANVLTFGAGSRLTVL.

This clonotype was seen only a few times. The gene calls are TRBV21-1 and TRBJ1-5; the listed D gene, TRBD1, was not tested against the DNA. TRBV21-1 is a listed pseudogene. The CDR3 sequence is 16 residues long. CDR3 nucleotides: TGTGCCAGCAGCAAAGTGCGGACAGGGGAAGGAGGGCCCCAGCATTTT. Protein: CASSKVRTGEGGPQHF.

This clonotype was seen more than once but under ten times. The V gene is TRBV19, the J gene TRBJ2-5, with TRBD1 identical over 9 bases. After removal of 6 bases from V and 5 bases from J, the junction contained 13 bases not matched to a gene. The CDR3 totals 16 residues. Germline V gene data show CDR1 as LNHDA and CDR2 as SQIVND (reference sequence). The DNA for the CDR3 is TGTGCCAGTAGAACCTCGGACAGGGGCGCACGGGAGACCCAGTACTTC. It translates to CASRTSDRGARETQYF.

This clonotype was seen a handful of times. The DNA of the CDR3 is TGTGCCAGCAGTCCTCGGGAGGGGGCTGGCGAGCAGTACTTC. This gives the protein CASSPREGAGEQYF. This chain connects TRBV6-5 to TRBJ2-7, with D perhaps matching TRBD2 (8 bases). Deletions cut 5 bases from V and 6 bases from J, with 17 bases between. The CDR3 loop spans 14 amino acids. Germline CDR1 MNHEY, CDR2 SVGAGI.

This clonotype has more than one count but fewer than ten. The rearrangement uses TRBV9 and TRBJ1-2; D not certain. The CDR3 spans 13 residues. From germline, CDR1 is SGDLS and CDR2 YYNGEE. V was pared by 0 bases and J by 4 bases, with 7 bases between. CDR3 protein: CASSVENSYGYTF. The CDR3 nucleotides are TGTGCCAGCAGCGTAGAGAATAGCTATGGCTACACCTTC.

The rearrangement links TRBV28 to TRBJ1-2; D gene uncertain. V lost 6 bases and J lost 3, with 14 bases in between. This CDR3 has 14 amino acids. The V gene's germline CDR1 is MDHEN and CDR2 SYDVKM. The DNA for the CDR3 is TGTGCCAGCAGCCGGGAGGGCTGGGACTATGGCTACACCTTC. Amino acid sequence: CASSREGWDYGYTF.

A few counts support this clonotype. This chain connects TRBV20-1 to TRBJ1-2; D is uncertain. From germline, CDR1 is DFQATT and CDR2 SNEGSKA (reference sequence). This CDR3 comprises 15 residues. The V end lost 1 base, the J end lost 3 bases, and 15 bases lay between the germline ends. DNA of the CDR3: TGCAGTGCTAGAGGGATTAGTGGGCCCCACTATGGCTACACCTTC. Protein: CSARGISGPHYGYTF.

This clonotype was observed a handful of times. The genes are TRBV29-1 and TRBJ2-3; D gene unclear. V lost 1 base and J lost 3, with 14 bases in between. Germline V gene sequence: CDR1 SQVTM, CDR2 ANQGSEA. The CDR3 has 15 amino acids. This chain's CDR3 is CSVEGKLMRTDTQYF. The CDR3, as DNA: TGCAGCGTTGAAGGAAAGCTAATGAGGACAGATACGCAGTATTTT.

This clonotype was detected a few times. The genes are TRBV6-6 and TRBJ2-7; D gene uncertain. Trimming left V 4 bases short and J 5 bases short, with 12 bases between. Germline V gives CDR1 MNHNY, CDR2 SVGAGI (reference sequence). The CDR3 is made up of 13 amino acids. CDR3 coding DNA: TGTGCCAGCAGTTCGATAACGGCCCACGAGCAGTACTTC. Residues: CASSSITAHEQYF.

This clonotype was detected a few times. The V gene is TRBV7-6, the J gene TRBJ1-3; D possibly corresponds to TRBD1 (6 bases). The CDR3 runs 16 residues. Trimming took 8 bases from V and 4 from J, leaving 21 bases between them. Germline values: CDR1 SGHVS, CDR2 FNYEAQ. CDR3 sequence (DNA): TGTGCCAGCGAGGGTTATGGGGGCCGGACCGGAAACACCATATATTTT. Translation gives CASEGYGGRTGNTIYF.

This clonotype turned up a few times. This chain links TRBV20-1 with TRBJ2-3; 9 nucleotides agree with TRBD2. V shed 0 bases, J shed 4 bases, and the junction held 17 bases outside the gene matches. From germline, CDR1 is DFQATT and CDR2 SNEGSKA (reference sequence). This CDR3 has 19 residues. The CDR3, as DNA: TGCAGTGCTAGAGATGAGCGAAAGGTAGCGGGGGTGACAGCAGATACGCAGTATTTT. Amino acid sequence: CSARDERKVAGVTADTQYF.

The CDR3 is CASSQDVGRAFF. DNA of the CDR3: TGTGCCAGCAGCCAAGATGTCGGTAGAGCTTTCTTT. V is TRBV3-1 and J is TRBJ1-1; no clear D. The CDR3 covers 12 residues. CDR1 LGHDT and CDR2 YNNKEL come from the germline V gene (reference sequence). Trimming removed 0 bases at V and 10 bases at J, with 9 bases between.

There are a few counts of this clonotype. CDR3 DNA sequence: TGTGCCAGCAGCCAAGGACAGGCTGGTATAGCCAAAAACATTCAGTACTTC. Translation: CASSQGQAGIAKNIQYF. This chain uses TRBV3-1 with TRBJ2-4; D is possibly TRBD1 (6 bases). Germline CDR1 reads LGHDT; CDR2 reads YNNKEL (reference sequence). The ends were cut back, 1 base at V and 0 bases at J, with 13 bases in the middle. This CDR3 is built from 17 residues.

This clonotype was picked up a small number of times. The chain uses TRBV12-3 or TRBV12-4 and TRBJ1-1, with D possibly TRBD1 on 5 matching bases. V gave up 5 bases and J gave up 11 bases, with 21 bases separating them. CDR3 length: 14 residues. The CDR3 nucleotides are TGTGCCAGCAGTCCACGGACAAAGGATCGGGGCGCTTTCTTT. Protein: CASSPRTKDRGAFF.